A selection of T cell receptor beta chains follows, all from one sample in a study of radiotherapy plus CTLA-4 blockade in lung cancer. This table comes from immunoSEQ multiplex PCR, and its TCRdb copy is limited to in-frame clones, with some not included. The sample shows 48,000 or so clones, about four fifths of them seen only once. The material was peripheral blood, obtained from a patient treated with radiotherapy plus ipilimumab. These receptors came from a human donor with non-small cell lung cancer whose response to radiotherapy plus ipilimumab could not be evaluated. Both conserved end residues are part of each CDR3. D genes are given only for firm matches. The size entry is marked missing in some rows and otherwise reads once, few, many or a size class.

abundance	d_gene	v_gene	j_gene	CDR3aa	CDR3nt
.	.	TRBV28	TRBJ1-4	CASSLEGKLFF	TGTGCCAGCAGTTTAGAGGGAAAACTGTTTTTT
once	TRBD1	TRBV10-3	TRBJ1-1	CAISFSPPGTGTNTEAFF	TGTGCCATCAGTTTCTCCCCCCCCGGGACAGGGACTAACACTGAAGCTTTCTTT
.	TRBD2	TRBV19	TRBJ2-7	CASSPTSVSSYEQYF	TGTGCCAGTAGCCCTACTAGCGTGAGCTCCTACGAGCAGTACTTC
.	.	TRBV5-1	TRBJ1-5	CASSPSPGVNQPQHF	TGCGCCAGCAGCCCCTCGCCCGGGGTAAATCAGCCCCAGCATTTT
.	TRBD2	TRBV6-1	TRBJ2-6	CASSDPGGSGANVLTF	TGTGCCAGCAGTGATCCGGGAGGCTCTGGGGCCAACGTCCTGACTTTC
.	TRBD2	TRBV28	TRBJ2-7	CATTHSGTFGSEQYF	TGTGCCACCACCCATAGCGGGACCTTCGGGTCCGAGCAGTACTTC
.	.	TRBV11-1	TRBJ1-1	CASSRLVGGLNTEAFF	TGTGCCAGCAGCCGCTTGGTCGGGGGGCTGAACACTGAAGCTTTCTTT
.	.	TRBV5-8	TRBJ1-5	CASTEGGQPQHF	TGTGCCAGCACCGAGGGTGGTCAGCCCCAGCATTTT
.	TRBD2	TRBV4-3	TRBJ2-5	CASSQGTSGKETQYF	TGCGCCAGCAGCCAAGGGACTAGCGGTAAAGAGACCCAGTACTTC
.	TRBD1	TRBV25-1	TRBJ1-2	CASSAEGQGAGGYTF	TGTGCCAGCAGTGCAGAAGGACAGGGGGCCGGTGGCTACACCTTC
.	TRBD1	TRBV6-6	TRBJ2-7	CASSSQDRAYEQYF	TGTGCCAGCAGTTCACAGGACAGGGCCTACGAGCAGTACTTC
.	TRBD2	TRBV28	TRBJ2-1	CASSLTTSGSSYNEQFF	TGTGCCAGCAGTTTAACAACTAGCGGAAGCTCCTACAATGAGCAGTTCTTC
.	.	TRBV5-1	TRBJ1-2	CASSPGGRNYGYTF	TGCGCCAGCAGCCCGGGGGGGAGGAACTATGGCTACACCTTC
.	.	TRBV5-5	TRBJ2-7	CASSLVGTTYEQYF	TGTGCCAGCAGCTTGGTTGGGACAACCTACGAGCAGTACTTC
.	TRBD2	TRBV7-6	TRBJ2-5	CASSPGLADQETQYF	TGTGCCAGCAGCCCAGGACTAGCGGACCAAGAGACCCAGTACTTC
.	TRBD1	TRBV7-8	TRBJ2-7	CASSWDRGPIYEQYF	TGTGCCAGCAGCTGGGACAGGGGGCCCATCTACGAGCAGTACTTC
.	TRBD2	TRBV7-8	TRBJ2-3	CASSPSPTLAGRTDTQYF	TGTGCCAGCAGCCCAAGCCCCACACTAGCGGGCCGCACAGATACGCAGTATTTT
.	.	TRBV5-4	TRBJ1-2	CASSLGSGGRYGYTF	TGTGCCAGCAGCTTGGGATCGGGGGGCCGTTATGGCTACACCTTC
.	.	TRBV21-1	TRBJ1-1	CASPPTRDRANTEAFF	TGTGCCAGCCCCCCCACCCGGGACAGGGCGAACACTGAAGCTTTCTTT
.	.	TRBV27	TRBJ1-2	CASSPLGGPYGYTF	TGTGCCAGCAGCCCCCTCGGAGGGCCCTATGGCTACACCTTC
.	.	TRBV9	TRBJ1-3	CASSVSSGNTIYF	TGTGCCAGCAGCGTCAGCTCTGGAAACACCATATATTTT
.	.	TRBV28	TRBJ1-1	CASSFIQHDTEAFF	TGTGCCAGCAGTTTCATACAGCACGACACTGAAGCTTTCTTT
once	.	TRBV15	TRBJ2-1	CATSSPTETLGNEQFF	TGTGCCACCAGCAGCCCCACAGAGACCTTAGGCAATGAGCAGTTCTTC
.	TRBD1	TRBV2	TRBJ2-1	CASRRQGASEQFF	TGTGCCAGCAGACGACAGGGGGCGAGTGAGCAGTTCTTC
.	.	TRBV4-3	TRBJ2-7	CASSQGLILSTGSYEQYF	TGCGCCAGCAGCCAAGGGCTAATCCTTTCGACAGGCTCCTACGAGCAGTACTTC
.	.	TRBV27	TRBJ1-1	CASSLDVGRTEAFF	TGTGCCAGCAGTTTAGATGTTGGGCGCACTGAAGCTTTCTTT
few	TRBD1	TRBV25-1	TRBJ1-5	CASSATGDDRPQHF	TGTGCCAGCAGTGCTACAGGGGACGATCGGCCCCAGCATTTT
once	.	TRBV19	TRBJ2-6	CASSPLGAGANVLTF	TGTGCCAGTTCTCCCTTGGGAGCTGGGGCCAACGTCCTGACTTTC
.	.	TRBV30	TRBJ1-4	CAWSGVQGVGEKLFF	TGTGCCTGGAGTGGGGTACAGGGTGTGGGTGAAAAACTGTTTTTT
.	TRBD1	TRBV14	TRBJ2-1	CASSAAGGRWNEQFF	TGTGCCAGCAGCGCAGCAGGGGGACGATGGAATGAGCAGTTCTTC
few	.	TRBV5-1	TRBJ2-6	CASSLGQTSGANVLTF	TGCGCCAGCAGCTTGGGACAGACCTCTGGGGCCAACGTCCTGACTTTC
.	TRBD2	TRBV4-2	TRBJ2-1	CASSHETSGGYNEQFF	TGTGCCAGCAGCCACGAAACTAGCGGGGGCTACAATGAGCAGTTCTTC
.	.	TRBV27	TRBJ1-1	CASSLSRSMNTEAFF	TGTGCCAGCAGTTTATCGCGGAGTATGAACACTGAAGCTTTCTTT
.	.	TRBV6-5	TRBJ2-1	CASRTPARSYNEQFF	TGTGCCAGCAGGACTCCAGCGCGGTCCTACAATGAGCAGTTCTTC
.	.	TRBV28	TRBJ2-3	CASSSQAPTQYF	TGTGCCAGCAGTTCCCAGGCCCCTACGCAGTATTTT